The clone carrying this T cell receptor beta chain was seen a handful of times. These data come from a study of blood T cell repertoires in COVID-19. The germline gives CDR1 LNHDA, CDR2 SQIVND (reference sequence). The V and J ends lost 4 bases and 4 bases respectively, with 16 bases between them. The CDR3 is 15 amino acids. Profiled with immunoSEQ multiplex PCR; TCRdb holds only in-frame clones, not every one. Of about 11,000 clones in the sample, about 70% were seen once. The sample comprised peripheral blood. The V call is TRBV19, the J call TRBJ1-2, with D possibly matching TRBD1 (5 bases). The sequence was collected from a man between 60 and 75 years old with COVID-19, enrolled during active disease. CDR3 amino acids: CASSTGPGGVYGYTF. The CDR3 DNA follows: TGTGCCAGTAGTACCGGCCCAGGAGGGGTCTATGGCTACACCTTC.